The entry below describes one TCR beta chain. No antigen is known for it. No much larger clonotype is one base removed from it; base qualities were not supplied. This record belongs to a study of T cell responses to AZD1222 COVID-19 vaccine (dated by TCRdb to the early 2020s). Regarding the study in general: AZD1222 recipients given second doses at about 4 weeks or at about 12 weeks were pooled, since spike-specific TCR depth and breadth were not found to differ between the two schedules. A total of 230 to 250 trial participants underwent TCR sequencing, of whom about 210 had received two doses of AZD1222 and roughly 26 had received two doses of the MenACWY control vaccine. Trial participants were enrolled into age subgroups of 18-55, 56-69 and 70-plus years, which contained 148, 28 and 57 TCR-sequenced participants, respectively.

Taken from the germline V gene, the CDR1 and CDR2 loops are KGHSH and LQKENI. V is clipped by 5 bases and J by 3 bases, and the sequence between their germline boundaries is 10 bases long. The CDR3 starts with the cysteine, ends with the phenylalanine, and has 14 residues. Left in the record is the CDR3 DNA by itself, 42 bases read in frame from the first base. The CDR3 regions of human TCRbeta chains were analyzed by immunosequencing. The authors' analysis ran thus. TCRs in the repertoires were compared against a reference library of SARS-CoV-2-specific TCRs that had been generated with the MIRA antigen-specificity platform. Breadth was defined as the fraction of unique TCRs that were SARS-CoV-2-associated. Depth was defined as the fraction of total T cells that were SARS-CoV-2-associated. Using the MIRA data, every spike-specific TCR was mapped to the spike region that the TCR reacted to and assigned to either a CD4 or a CD8 class. Log10-transformed breadth and depth values were compared by one-way ANOVA with Sidak's multiple comparisons tests. As stored in TCRdb, this immuneACCESS dataset retains in-frame rearrangements with V and J assigned. A fraction of the clones does not appear; measured against another copy, unresolved V genes explain less than half of the discrepancy, and the remainder lacks a known reason. V and J calls and clone size are given by that table; D and trimming were obtained from the DNA. For this sample there are about 260,000 clones; 93% appear just once. Around 0.6% of the sample lies in the top ten.

This specimen's time point label, interpreted: baseline before first vaccination. Vaccinee samples were obtained from the UK trials COV001 and COV002, which included a single-blind randomized controlled phase 2/3 trial of AZD1222 (ChAdOx1 nCoV-19) in healthy adults. Trial participant PBMC samples were collected at day 0 and day 28 after the second dose for TCRbeta chain sequencing. Beyond this particular receptor, the publication reports: Participants were mostly white British and included more females than males, and it was suggested by the authors that clonal diversity may have been underestimated. Because no day 14 peak-response samples were available, the repertoires could be characterized only after the peak T cell response. A significant rise in spike-specific TCR breadth and depth was observed after two AZD1222 doses relative to day 0 and relative to MenACWY recipients. The 56-69-year group was small, and its depth increase did not reach significance, likely because of low power. The vaccine-associated CD4 TCRs covered the entire spike protein, and the dominant responses fell in regions 160-218 and 743-854. Conclusions about previously exposed vaccinees are limited because only five to seven AZD1222 recipients were SARS-CoV-2 seropositive at baseline. Reportedly, close to half of the unique spike-specific TCRs recognized epitopes lying outside the regions that are mutated in the B.1.351 and B.1.1.7 variants.

Sequenced material: peripheral blood, taken on day 0 of AZD1222 vaccination. This sequence originates from an adult in good health. The chain is encoded by TRBV18 joined to TRBJ1-4; the D gene is not confidently resolved. CDR3 protein: CASSFGVPNEKLFF. The nucleotide sequence is given as TGTGCCAGCTCATTCGGAGTACCTAATGAAAAACTGTTTTTT.